This T cell receptor beta chain was retrieved from a study of shared clonotypes between healthy human individuals. V gave up 4 bases and J gave up 5 bases; unmatched junction bases: 9. Germline V CDR1 and CDR2: SGHTA, FQGNSA. The CDR3 loop spans 16 amino acids. Data came from immunoSEQ multiplex PCR; TCRdb stores just in-frame clones and leaves some out. The sample consists of 450,000 to 650,000 clones, around 78% of them appearing once. None of the donors, who were healthy HIV-negative adults, had recently had acute infections or vaccinations. Note on this clone: The antigen is unknown.

Overall study findings and caveats: An anticipated effect of sequencing depth on clonotype sharing among donors was recognized. A limitation of the genetic and exposure-history diversity represented arose from few donors.

Sequenced material: PBMCs. The clonotype comes from a woman in her thirties or forties in good health. Some clones in this sample may be carry-over from other donors' samples. The chain is built from TRBV7-2 and TRBJ2-5; 11 bases align to TRBD2. The CDR3, as DNA: TGTGCCAGCAGCTGGGGGGGACTAGCGGAAAGGGAGACCCAGTACTTC. Protein product: CASSWGGLAERETQYF.